Listed below are T cell receptor beta chains from one sample, sequenced in a study of cytomegalovirus exposure and HLA in healthy donors. The table came from immunoSEQ multiplex PCR; TCRdb's copy has only in-frame clones and leaves some out. The repertoire includes around 160,000 clones, 78% of them detected once, and 1.1% to 1.5% sits in the top ten. The sample taken for sequencing was PBMCs. Every receptor here comes from a male donor in good health and CMV-seronegative. The CDR3 runs from the conserved cysteine through the conserved F or W. A D gene is named only where the DNA matches it firmly. Size is stated for part of the rows, as once, few or many counts, or as a class when the clone is expanded.

CDR3	DNA	V	J	length	D	size
CASSLEASGGASTDTQYF	TGTGCCAGCAGCTTAGAGGCTAGCGGGGGAGCTAGCACAGATACGCAGTATTTT	TRBV7-2	TRBJ2-3	18	TRBD2	few
CASSSGLAEETQYF	TGCGCCAGCAGCTCGGGACTAGCCGAAGAGACCCAGTACTTC	TRBV5-1	TRBJ2-5	14	TRBD2	NA
CASSIDGGQGGEQYF	TGTGCCAGTAGTATAGATGGCGGACAGGGTGGAGAGCAGTACTTC	TRBV19	TRBJ2-7	15	TRBD1	NA
CASSGSHQGRNTGELFF	TGTGCCAGCAGCGGATCGCATCAGGGTAGGAACACCGGGGAGCTGTTTTTT	TRBV5-4	TRBJ2-2	17	NA	NA
CASSLEGLTRGYGYTF	TGCGCCAGCAGCTTGGAGGGACTCACCCGGGGCTATGGCTACACCTTC	TRBV5-1	TRBJ1-2	16	NA	NA
CASSLRGQLSYEQYF	TGTGCCAGCAGTTTACGGGGACAGTTGTCCTACGAGCAGTACTTC	TRBV27	TRBJ2-7	15	TRBD1	NA
CASSPGVHSYNEQFF	TGTGCCAGTAGTCCCGGTGTTCACTCCTACAATGAGCAGTTCTTC	TRBV19	TRBJ2-1	15	NA	NA
CASSENSNTGELFF	TGTGCCAGCAGTGAGAACAGTAACACCGGGGAGCTGTTTTTT	TRBV2	TRBJ2-2	14	NA	NA
CSARRDEQFF	TGCAGTGCTAGAAGAGATGAGCAGTTCTTC	TRBV20-1	TRBJ2-1	10	NA	NA
CASSGGGRSWGSGNTIYF	TGTGCCAGCAGTGGGGGGGGGCGTTCTTGGGGCTCTGGAAACACCATATATTTT	TRBV6-1	TRBJ1-3	18	NA	NA
CASRRTGTTYEQYF	TGTGCCAGCAGGCGGACAGGGACAACCTACGAGCAGTACTTC	TRBV7-2	TRBJ2-7	14	TRBD1	NA
CASSRQEAGELFF	TGTGCCAGCAGTCGACAGGAGGCCGGGGAGCTGTTTTTT	TRBV6-4	TRBJ2-2	13	NA	NA
CSSSLGLAPPDEQYF	TGTTCCAGCAGCTTAGGGCTAGCACCTCCCGACGAGCAGTACTTC	TRBV7-9	TRBJ2-7	15	NA	NA
CASSGGVGYEQYF	TGTGCCAGCAGCGGGGGGGTTGGGTACGAGCAGTACTTC	TRBV14	TRBJ2-7	13	TRBD2	NA
CASSHRGQPQHF	TGTGCCAGCAGTCACCGGGGTCAGCCCCAGCATTTT	TRBV6-5	TRBJ1-5	12	NA	few
CASSWGGYYEQYF	TGTGCCAGCAGTTGGGGGGGTTACTACGAGCAGTACTTC	TRBV6-1	TRBJ2-7	13	TRBD2	NA
CASSPNRYGYTF	TGTGCCAGCAGCCCTAACCGGTACGGCTACACCTTC	TRBV5-6	TRBJ1-2	12	NA	once
CASSLVDSFYEQYF	TGTGCCAGCAGCTTAGTCGATAGCTTCTACGAGCAGTACTTC	TRBV7-2	TRBJ2-7	14	NA	NA
CASSLRAGEQPQHF	TGTGCCAGCAGCTTAAGGGCAGGGGAGCAGCCCCAGCATTTT	TRBV7-8	TRBJ1-5	14	NA	NA
CASSQSSGGAHYGYTF	TGCGCCAGCAGCCAGAGCTCGGGGGGCGCCCACTATGGCTACACCTTC	TRBV4-3	TRBJ1-2	16	NA	NA
CASSPRGGSDHTEAFF	TGTGCCAGCTCCCCACGGGGGGGAAGTGATCACACTGAAGCTTTCTTT	TRBV18	TRBJ1-1	16	NA	NA
CASRPGQGAHGYTF	TGTGCCAGCAGGCCCGGACAGGGGGCGCATGGCTACACCTTC	TRBV6-5	TRBJ1-2	14	TRBD1	NA
CASSLEGLGGGQAFF	TGTGCCAGCAGCCTAGAGGGGCTGGGGGGAGGTCAAGCTTTCTTT	TRBV4-2	TRBJ1-1	15	NA	NA
CASSPNRGNSPLHF	TGTGCCAGCAGTCCGAACAGGGGTAATTCACCCCTCCACTTT	TRBV27	TRBJ1-6	14	TRBD1	NA
CASSQEGVGTDTQYF	TGTGCCAGCAGCCAGGAGGGAGTGGGCACAGATACGCAGTATTTT	TRBV4-2	TRBJ2-3	15	NA	NA
CASSPLAGASEQYF	TGCGCCAGCAGCCCTTTAGCGGGGGCGTCGGAGCAGTACTTC	TRBV4-3	TRBJ2-7	14	TRBD2	few
CASSPGQQETQYF	TGTGCCAGCAGCCCGGGACAGCAAGAGACCCAGTACTTC	TRBV7-3	TRBJ2-5	13	TRBD1	NA
CASSTGGTRYNEQFF	TGTGCCAGTAGTACTGGGGGGACGCGGTACAATGAGCAGTTCTTC	TRBV19	TRBJ2-1	15	NA	once
CASSRTGWVTDTQYF	TGTGCCAGCAGTAGAACAGGGTGGGTCACAGATACGCAGTATTTT	TRBV6-5	TRBJ2-3	15	NA	NA
CASTPNPGSPLHF	TGTGCCAGCACCCCTAACCCGGGTTCACCCCTCCACTTT	TRBV11-2	TRBJ1-6	13	NA	NA
CSARTDFTYGYTF	TGCAGCGCCCGGACGGACTTTACTTATGGCTACACCTTC	TRBV29-1	TRBJ1-2	13	NA	NA
CASSQVALGGYLDTQYF	TGCGCCAGCAGCCAAGTGGCTCTGGGGGGATATTTAGATACGCAGTATTTT	TRBV4-1	TRBJ2-3	17	NA	NA
CASSTGFSGNTIYF	TGTGCCAGCAGTACAGGGTTCTCTGGAAACACCATATATTTT	TRBV6-5	TRBJ1-3	14	NA	NA
CASSIPGAKEKLFF	TGTGCCAGTAGTATCCCAGGGGCGAAGGAAAAACTGTTTTTT	TRBV19	TRBJ1-4	14	NA	NA
CASNLDRGSYEQYF	TGTGCCAGCAACCTGGACAGGGGGTCCTACGAGCAGTACTTC	TRBV6-1	TRBJ2-7	14	TRBD1	NA
CASSPPYRSSGNTIYF	TGTGCCAGCTCACCACCTTACAGAAGCTCTGGAAACACCATATATTTT	TRBV18	TRBJ1-3	16	NA	NA
CASYYRQPQHF	TGCGCCAGCTACTATCGGCAGCCCCAGCATTTT	TRBV5-1	TRBJ1-5	11	NA	few
CASSQLGTGGHEQFF	TGTGCCAGCTCACAGCTCGGGACAGGGGGCCATGAGCAGTTCTTC	TRBV18	TRBJ2-1	15	TRBD1	NA
CASSSDRARNTEAFF	TGTGCCAGTAGTAGCGACAGGGCTCGGAACACTGAAGCTTTCTTT	TRBV19	TRBJ1-1	15	TRBD1	NA
CAISDGGSSLYEQYF	TGTGCCATCAGTGACGGCGGGAGTAGTCTTTACGAGCAGTACTTC	TRBV10-3	TRBJ2-7	15	TRBD2	once
CASSYTRATGELFF	TGTGCCAGCAGCTACACCAGGGCCACCGGGGAGCTGTTTTTT	TRBV7-3	TRBJ2-2	14	NA	NA
CAISYMGTSSGNTIYF	TGTGCCATCAGCTATATGGGGACATCCTCTGGAAACACCATATATTTT	TRBV10-3	TRBJ1-3	16	NA	few
CASSYGTPNQPQHF	TGCGCCAGCAGCTACGGGACTCCCAATCAGCCCCAGCATTTT	TRBV5-1	TRBJ1-5	14	NA	few
CASSIRASGGPYGELFF	TGTGCCAGTAGTATTCGGGCTAGCGGGGGGCCATACGGGGAGCTGTTTTTT	TRBV19	TRBJ2-2	17	TRBD2	NA
CASSRDQTGDGYTF	TGTGCCAGCAGCCGAGATCAAACAGGGGATGGCTACACCTTC	TRBV7-9	TRBJ1-2	14	TRBD1	once
CASSELAGGLDTQYF	TGTGCCAGCAGTGAACTAGCGGGAGGTTTAGATACGCAGTATTTT	TRBV2	TRBJ2-3	15	TRBD2	NA
CASSPQGARDTQYF	TGTGCCAGCAGCCCACAGGGGGCTCGGGATACGCAGTATTTT	TRBV14	TRBJ2-3	14	TRBD1	NA
CASSRTPGEPQHF	TGTGCCAGCAGCCGAACACCGGGGGAGCCCCAGCATTTT	TRBV27	TRBJ1-5	13	NA	NA
CASSPLAGGGPYEQYF	TGTGCCAGCAGCCCCCTAGCGGGAGGGGGCCCCTACGAGCAGTACTTC	TRBV7-8	TRBJ2-7	16	TRBD2	NA
CASSSRGQGEKLFF	TGCGCCAGCAGCTCACGTGGACAGGGCGAAAAACTGTTTTTT	TRBV5-1	TRBJ1-4	14	TRBD1	NA
CAIRSSGTENEKLFF	TGTGCCATCAGGTCCTCCGGGACAGAAAATGAAAAACTGTTTTTT	TRBV10-3	TRBJ1-4	15	TRBD1	NA
CAISESGTSAETQYF	TGTGCCATCAGTGAGTCTGGGACTAGCGCGGAGACCCAGTACTTC	TRBV10-3	TRBJ2-5	15	TRBD2	once
CASSFGTGADTQYF	TGTGCCAGCAGCTTTGGGACAGGGGCAGATACGCAGTATTTT	TRBV7-2	TRBJ2-3	14	TRBD1	once
CASSRGGSGRGSSYEQYF	TGCGCCAGCAGCCGAGGCGGGAGCGGGAGGGGGAGCTCCTACGAGCAGTACTTC	TRBV5-1	TRBJ2-7	18	TRBD2	NA
CASSLSWVGLEGTDTQYF	TGTGCCAGCAGCTTGTCATGGGTGGGGCTGGAAGGCACAGATACGCAGTATTTT	TRBV5-6	TRBJ2-3	18	NA	few
CASSRKGQSKETQYF	TGTGCCAGCAGTCGTAAGGGACAGAGTAAAGAGACCCAGTACTTC	TRBV5-4	TRBJ2-5	15	TRBD1	NA
CASSPATRGPQYF	TGTGCCAGCAGCCCAGCGACTAGGGGTCCCCAGTACTTC	TRBV11-2	TRBJ2-5	13	NA	NA
CASRKNLPLGREQETQYF	TGTGCCAGCAGAAAGAACCTACCTTTAGGCAGGGAACAAGAGACCCAGTACTTC	TRBV28	TRBJ2-5	18	NA	NA
CASSLQETQYF	TGTGCCAGCAGCCTTCAAGAGACCCAGTACTTC	TRBV7-9	TRBJ2-5	11	NA	NA